The rows below give T cell receptor beta chains drawn from one sample of a study of PD-1 blockade in classical Hodgkin lymphoma. Sequenced by immunoSEQ multiplex PCR; TCRdb stores in-frame clones only, minus some. The data show under 9,000 clones, approximately 88% seen once. Specimen: peripheral blood mononuclear cells (PBMCs), collected before the fourth cycle of nivolumab. These TCRs come from a human donor with classical Hodgkin lymphoma. Each CDR3 is given without its conserved first and last residue. Clone sizes are given selectively: once, few, many, or a class where the clone is expanded.

j_call,v_call,clone_size,cdr3_aa
TRBJ2-7,TRBV5-6,.,ASSPGPRYEQY
TRBJ2-1,TRBV7-9,.,ASSLIGQGASDEQF
TRBJ1-2,TRBV6-1,.,ASSEVPGLANYGYT
TRBJ2-2,TRBV9,.,ASGGDYTGELF
TRBJ2-1,TRBV15,.,ATSRDWGGSSYNEQF
TRBJ1-1,TRBV30,.,AWNTGTIDPTEAF
TRBJ2-7,TRBV28,.,ASSSQRAASSYEQY
TRBJ1-2,TRBV30,.,AWSVRGVHGYT
TRBJ2-3,TRBV30,.,AWSYSGSAVDTQY
TRBJ2-2,TRBV18,.,ASSPTSGSFGELF
TRBJ2-1,TRBV28,.,ASSFNQFSYNEQF
TRBJ2-1,TRBV19,few,ASSIDFSSGAYNEQF
TRBJ2-1,TRBV30,.,AWSLVTGTGWGNEQF
TRBJ2-3,TRBV5-1,.,ASSPTLFGGTSTDTQY
TRBJ2-7,TRBV7-8,.,ASSQAGSSYEQY
TRBJ2-1,TRBV5-6,once,ASSLELAHNEQF
TRBJ2-2,TRBV5-1,.,ASSYNTGELF